This TCR beta chain was sequenced during a study of cytotoxic CD8 clonotypes in ibrutinib-treated CLL. Study context: Response material was collected after a median approximately 12 months of treatment, range 6 to 36. Average yields of around 230,000 productive templates and 75,000 to 100,000 productive rearrangements characterized the samples.

Unmatched junction bases numbered 2, after V lost 3 bases and J lost 4 bases. From germline, CDR1 is SGHRS and CDR2 YFSETQ. The CDR3 totals 15 residues. A note on this clone: The antigen is undetermined.

Study observations and caveats: Higher circulating CD8+ T-cell counts strongly accompanied higher baseline clonality, above age-matched healthy donors.

Assay: immunoSEQ multiplex PCR; the TCRdb copy retains only in-frame clones and omits some. The table has 250,000 to 350,000 clones, around 77% seen once. The sample consisted of PBMCs, taken at disease progression, from a patient treated with ibrutinib. The V gene is TRBV5-1, the J gene TRBJ2-5; 14 nucleotides align to TRBD2. This receptor was obtained from a human donor with chronic lymphocytic leukemia. The CDR3 DNA reads TGCGCCAGCAGCTGGGGGACTAGCGGGGGAGAGACCCAGTACTTC. This translates into CASSWGTSGGETQYF.